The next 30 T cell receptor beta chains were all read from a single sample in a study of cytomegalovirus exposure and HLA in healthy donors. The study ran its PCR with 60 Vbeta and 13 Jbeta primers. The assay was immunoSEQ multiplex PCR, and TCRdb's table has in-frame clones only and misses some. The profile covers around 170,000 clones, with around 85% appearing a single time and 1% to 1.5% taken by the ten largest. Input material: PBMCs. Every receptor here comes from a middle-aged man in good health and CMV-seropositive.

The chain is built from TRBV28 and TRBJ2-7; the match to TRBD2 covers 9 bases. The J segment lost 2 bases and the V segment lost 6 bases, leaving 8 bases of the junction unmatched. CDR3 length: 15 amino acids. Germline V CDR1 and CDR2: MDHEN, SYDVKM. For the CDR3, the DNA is TGTGCCAGCAGGCCCAAGGTAGCGGGGGCCTACGAGCAGTACTTC. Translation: CASRPKVAGAYEQYF. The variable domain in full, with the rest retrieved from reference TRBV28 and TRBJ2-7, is DVKVTQSSRYLVKRTGEKVFLECVQDMDHENMFWYRQDPGLGLRLIYFSYDVKMKEKGDIPEGYSVSREKKERFSLILESASTNQTSMYLCASRPKVAGAYEQYFGPGTRLTVT.

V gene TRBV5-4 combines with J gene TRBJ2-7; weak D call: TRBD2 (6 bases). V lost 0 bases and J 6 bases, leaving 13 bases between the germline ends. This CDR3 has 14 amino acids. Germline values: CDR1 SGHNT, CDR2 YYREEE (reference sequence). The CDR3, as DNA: TGTGCCAGCAGCTTGGACGGCGGGATCAGCGAGCAGTACTTC. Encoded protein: CASSLDGGISEQYF.

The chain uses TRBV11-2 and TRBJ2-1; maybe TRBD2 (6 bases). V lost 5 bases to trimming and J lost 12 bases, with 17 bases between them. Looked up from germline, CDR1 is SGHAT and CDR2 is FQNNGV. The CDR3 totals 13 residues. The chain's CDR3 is CASSLLGRMAQFF. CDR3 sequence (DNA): TGTGCCAGCAGCCTGCTCGGGAGAATGGCGCAGTTCTTC.

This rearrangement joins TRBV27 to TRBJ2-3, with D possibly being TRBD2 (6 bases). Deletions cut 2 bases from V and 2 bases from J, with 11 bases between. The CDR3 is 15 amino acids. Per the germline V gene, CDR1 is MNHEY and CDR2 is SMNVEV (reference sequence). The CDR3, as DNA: TGTGCCAGCAGTTTACGGCGGGGAGCCACAGATACGCAGTATTTT. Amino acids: CASSLRRGATDTQYF.

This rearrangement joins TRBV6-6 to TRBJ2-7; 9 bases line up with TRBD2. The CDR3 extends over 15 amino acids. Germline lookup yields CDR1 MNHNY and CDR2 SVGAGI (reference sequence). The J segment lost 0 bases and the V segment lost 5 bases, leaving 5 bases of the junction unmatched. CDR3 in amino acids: CASSPPGLASYEQYF. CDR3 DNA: TGTGCCAGCAGTCCTCCGGGACTAGCCTCCTACGAGCAGTACTTC.

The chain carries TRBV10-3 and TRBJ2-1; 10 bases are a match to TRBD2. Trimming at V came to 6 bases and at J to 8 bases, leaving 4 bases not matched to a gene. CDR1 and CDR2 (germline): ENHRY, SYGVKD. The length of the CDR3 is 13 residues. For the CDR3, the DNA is TGTGCCATCAGCCCCGGGACTAGCGATGAGCAGTTCTTC. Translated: CAISPGTSDEQFF.

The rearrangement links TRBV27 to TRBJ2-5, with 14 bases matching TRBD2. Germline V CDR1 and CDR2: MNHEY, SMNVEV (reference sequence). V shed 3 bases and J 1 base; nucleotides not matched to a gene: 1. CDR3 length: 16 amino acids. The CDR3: CASSFGLAGGQETQYF. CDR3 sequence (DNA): TGTGCCAGCAGTTTCGGACTAGCGGGGGGCCAAGAGACCCAGTACTTC.

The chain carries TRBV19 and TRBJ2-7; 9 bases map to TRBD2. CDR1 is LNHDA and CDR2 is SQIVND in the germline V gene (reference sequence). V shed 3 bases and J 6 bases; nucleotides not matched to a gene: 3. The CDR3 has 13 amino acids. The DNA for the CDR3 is TGTGCCAGTAGTATTATACTAGCGGGCGAGCAGTACTTC. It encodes CASSIILAGEQYF.

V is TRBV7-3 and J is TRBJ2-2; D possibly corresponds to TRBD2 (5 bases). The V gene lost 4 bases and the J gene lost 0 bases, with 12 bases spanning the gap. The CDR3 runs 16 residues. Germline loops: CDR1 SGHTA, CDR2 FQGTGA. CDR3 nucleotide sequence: TGTGCCAGCAGCTCAGGACTGACCGCGAACACCGGGGAGCTGTTTTTT. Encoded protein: CASSSGLTANTGELFF.

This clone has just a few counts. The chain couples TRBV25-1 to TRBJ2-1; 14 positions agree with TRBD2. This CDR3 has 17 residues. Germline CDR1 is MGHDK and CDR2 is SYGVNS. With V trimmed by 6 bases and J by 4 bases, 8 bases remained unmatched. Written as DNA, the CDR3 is TGTGCCAGCAGCGGGACTAGCGGGAGAGCGGGGTACAATGAGCAGTTCTTC. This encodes CASSGTSGRAGYNEQFF. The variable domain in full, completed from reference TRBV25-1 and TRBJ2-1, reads EADIYQTPRYLVIGTGKKITLECSQTMGHDKMYWYQQDPGMELHLIHYSYGVNSTEKGDLSSESTVSRIRTEHFPLTLESARPSHTSQYLCASSGTSGRAGYNEQFFGPGTRLTVL.

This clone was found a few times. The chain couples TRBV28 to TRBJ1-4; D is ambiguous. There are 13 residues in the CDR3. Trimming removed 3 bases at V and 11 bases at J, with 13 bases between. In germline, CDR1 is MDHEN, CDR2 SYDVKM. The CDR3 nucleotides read TGTGCCAGCAGTTTCGACTCACGGGGTAAACTGTTTTTT. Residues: CASSFDSRGKLFF.

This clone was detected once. CDR3 coding DNA: TGTGCCAGCAGCTTAGAGACAGGGACTGGAAACACCATATATTTT. It specifies CASSLETGTGNTIYF. This chain uses TRBV7-2 with TRBJ1-3; the match to TRBD1 covers 7 bases. CDR1 and CDR2 from the germline V gene are SGHTA and FQGNSA. The junction had 2 bases not matched to a gene; V was cut back by 1 base and J by 2 bases. The CDR3 runs to 15 residues.

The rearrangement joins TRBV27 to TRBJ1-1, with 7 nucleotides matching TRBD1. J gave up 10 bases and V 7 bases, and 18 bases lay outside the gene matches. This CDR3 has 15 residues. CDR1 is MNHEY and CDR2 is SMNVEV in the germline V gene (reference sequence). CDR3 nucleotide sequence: TGTGCCAGCACTCCCCAGGGGGATGGTGGTCGGGGAGCTTTCTTT. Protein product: CASTPQGDGGRGAFF.

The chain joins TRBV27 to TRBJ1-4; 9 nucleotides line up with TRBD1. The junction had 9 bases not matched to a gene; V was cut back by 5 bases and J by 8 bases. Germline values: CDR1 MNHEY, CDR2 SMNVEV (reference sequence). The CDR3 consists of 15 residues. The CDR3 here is CASSTTQGAQEKLFF. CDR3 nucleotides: TGTGCCAGCAGTACAACACAGGGGGCGCAGGAAAAACTGTTTTTT.

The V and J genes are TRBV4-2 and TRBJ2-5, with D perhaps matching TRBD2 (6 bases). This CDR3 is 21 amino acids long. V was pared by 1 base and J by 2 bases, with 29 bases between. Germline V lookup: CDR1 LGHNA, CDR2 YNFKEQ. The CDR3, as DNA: TGTGCCAGCAGCCAAGGGGTACTAGCTGCCATTCTCCCAACCTCGCAAGAGACCCAGTACTTC. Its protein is CASSQGVLAAILPTSQETQYF.

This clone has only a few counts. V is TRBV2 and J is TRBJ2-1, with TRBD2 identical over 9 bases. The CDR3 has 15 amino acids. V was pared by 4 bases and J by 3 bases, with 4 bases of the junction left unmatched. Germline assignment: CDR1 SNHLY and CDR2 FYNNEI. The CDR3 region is CASSVLAGRYNEQFF. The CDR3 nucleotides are TGTGCCAGCAGTGTACTAGCGGGCCGCTACAATGAGCAGTTCTTC.

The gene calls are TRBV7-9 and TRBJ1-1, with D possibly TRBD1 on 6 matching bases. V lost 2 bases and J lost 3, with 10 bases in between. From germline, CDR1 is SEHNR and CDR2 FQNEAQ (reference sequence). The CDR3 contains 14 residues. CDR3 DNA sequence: TGTGCCAGCAGCTTACAGGGGCGGGACACTGAAGCTTTCTTT. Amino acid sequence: CASSLQGRDTEAFF.

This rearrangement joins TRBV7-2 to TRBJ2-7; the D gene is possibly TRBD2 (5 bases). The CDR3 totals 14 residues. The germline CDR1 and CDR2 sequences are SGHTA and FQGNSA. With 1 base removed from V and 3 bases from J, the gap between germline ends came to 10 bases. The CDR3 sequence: CASSLVAGLYEQYF. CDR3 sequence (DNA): TGTGCCAGCAGCTTAGTCGCGGGCCTCTACGAGCAGTACTTC.

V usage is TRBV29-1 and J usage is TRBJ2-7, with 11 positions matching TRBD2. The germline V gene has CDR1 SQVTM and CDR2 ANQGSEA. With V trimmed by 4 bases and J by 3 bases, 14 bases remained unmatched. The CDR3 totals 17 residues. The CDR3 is CSVVRGTSGSQVYEQYF. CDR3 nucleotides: TGCAGCGTTGTCCGCGGGACTAGCGGATCACAAGTCTACGAGCAGTACTTC.

The DNA for the CDR3 is TGTGCCTGGAGTGCAGGGGGGATCAACACTGAAGCTTTCTTT. Protein sequence: CAWSAGGINTEAFF. The V gene is TRBV30, the J gene TRBJ1-1, with TRBD1 identical over 7 bases. Looked up from germline, CDR1 is GTSNPN and CDR2 is SVGIG (reference sequence). This CDR3 has 14 residues. The J segment lost 2 bases and the V segment lost 1 base, leaving 4 bases of the junction unmatched.

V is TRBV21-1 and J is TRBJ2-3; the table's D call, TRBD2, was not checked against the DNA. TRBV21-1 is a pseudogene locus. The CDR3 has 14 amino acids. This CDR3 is CASFSGGSTDTQYF. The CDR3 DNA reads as TGTGCCAGCTTTAGCGGGGGTAGCACAGATACGCAGTATTTT.

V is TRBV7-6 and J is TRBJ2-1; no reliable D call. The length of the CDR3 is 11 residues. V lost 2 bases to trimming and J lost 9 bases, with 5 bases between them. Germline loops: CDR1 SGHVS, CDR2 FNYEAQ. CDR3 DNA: TGTGCCAGCAGCTTACTTAGTGAGCAGTTCTTC. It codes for CASSLLSEQFF.

CDR3 protein: CASTLSGGYNEQFF. The DNA for the CDR3 is TGCGCCAGCACCCTAAGCGGGGGATACAATGAGCAGTTCTTC. The rearrangement uses TRBV5-1 and TRBJ2-1, with 8 bases that match TRBD2. CDR1 is SGHRS, CDR2 YFSETQ, per germline. The CDR3 totals 14 residues. J lost 4 bases, V lost 6 bases, and 6 bases had no gene match.

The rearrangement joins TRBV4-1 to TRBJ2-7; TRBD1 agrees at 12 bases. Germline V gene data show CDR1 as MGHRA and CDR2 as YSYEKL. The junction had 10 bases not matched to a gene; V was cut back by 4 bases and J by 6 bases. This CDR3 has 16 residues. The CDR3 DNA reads TGCGCCAGCAGCCCCTCGGGACAGGGGGCGTTTGGCGAGCAGTACTTC. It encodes CASSPSGQGAFGEQYF.

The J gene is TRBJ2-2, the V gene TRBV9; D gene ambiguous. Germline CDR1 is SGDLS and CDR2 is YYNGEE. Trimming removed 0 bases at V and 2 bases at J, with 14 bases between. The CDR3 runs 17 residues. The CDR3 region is CASSVGPFRRNTGELFF. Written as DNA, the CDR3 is TGTGCCAGCAGCGTAGGCCCGTTCAGGCGAAACACCGGGGAGCTGTTTTTT.

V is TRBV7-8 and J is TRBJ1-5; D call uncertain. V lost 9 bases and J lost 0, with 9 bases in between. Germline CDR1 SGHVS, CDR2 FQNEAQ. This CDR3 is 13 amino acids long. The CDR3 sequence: CASMENSNQPQHF. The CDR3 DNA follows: TGTGCCAGTATGGAGAATAGCAATCAGCCCCAGCATTTT.

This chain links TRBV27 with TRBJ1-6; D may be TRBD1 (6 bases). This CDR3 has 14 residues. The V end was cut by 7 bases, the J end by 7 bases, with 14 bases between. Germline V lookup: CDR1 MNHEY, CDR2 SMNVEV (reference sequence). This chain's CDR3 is CASKKGGRNSPLHF. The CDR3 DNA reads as TGTGCCAGCAAAAAGGGGGGGCGGAATTCACCCCTCCACTTT.

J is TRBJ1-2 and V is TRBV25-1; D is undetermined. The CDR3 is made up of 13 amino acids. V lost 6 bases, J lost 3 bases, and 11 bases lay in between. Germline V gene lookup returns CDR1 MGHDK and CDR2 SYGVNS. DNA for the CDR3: TGTGCCAGCAGCCATACCCTAGACTATGGCTACACCTTC. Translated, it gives CASSHTLDYGYTF.

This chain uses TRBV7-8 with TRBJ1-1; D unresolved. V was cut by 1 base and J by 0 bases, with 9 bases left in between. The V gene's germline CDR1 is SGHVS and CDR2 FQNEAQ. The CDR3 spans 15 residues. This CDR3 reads CASSLVQVLNTEAFF. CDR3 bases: TGTGCCAGCAGCTTAGTTCAGGTCTTGAACACTGAAGCTTTCTTT.

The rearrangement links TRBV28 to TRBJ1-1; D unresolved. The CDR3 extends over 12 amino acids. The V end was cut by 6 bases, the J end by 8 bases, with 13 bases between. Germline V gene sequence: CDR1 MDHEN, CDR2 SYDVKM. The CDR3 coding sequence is TGTGCCAGCAGGGACCCGGGAGAAGAAGCTTTCTTT. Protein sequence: CASRDPGEEAFF.